The clone carrying this T cell receptor (beta chain) was counted between two and nine times. What it binds is unknown. Just one base apart from a much larger clone, this may be a read error. TCRdb analysed the 5' RACE reads with MiXCR anew, one entry per CDR3 protein. The sample consists of about 39,000 distinct CDR3 sequences, 4% of them appearing once. The germline gives CDR1 KGHDR, CDR2 SFDVKD. This CDR3 has 21 residues. The sample belongs to a study of CD8 T cells in ankylosing spondylitis. Findings of the study overall: From matched ankylosing spondylitis synovial fluid, disease-linked clones were reportedly recovered at significantly enriched levels. Seemingly characteristic of ankylosing spondylitis blood was a TCR beta motif consisting of about 8 highly homologous variants.

The V gene is TRBV24-1, the J gene TRBJ1-1; D is undetermined. This receptor was obtained from a female donor with ankylosing spondylitis or in good health (not recorded which). Source material: blood, either unsorted or a sorted T cell fraction (not recorded which). The CDR3 is CGTCDLLTISGSGGLNTEAFF. The CDR3 DNA reads as TGTGGGACCTGTGATTTGCTTACTATTTCAGGATCAGGTGGGTTGAACACTGAAGCTTTCTTT.